Listed below are T cell receptor beta chains from one sample, sequenced in a study of blood T cell repertoires in COVID-19. The protocol was immunoSEQ multiplex PCR, while the TCRdb copy is restricted to in-frame clones and leaves out a portion. Here the sample spans hundreds of thousands of clones, roughly 85% being singletons. The sample taken for sequencing was peripheral blood. Receptors were obtained from a man between 18 and 29 years old with active or convalescent COVID-19. Each CDR3 is given with its conserved first and last residue. The D gene is left open where the match is weak. For some rows the clone size is stated as once, few or many, or as a class when expanded; others skip it.

CDR3aa,CDR3nt,v_gene,j_gene,d_gene,len,abundance
CASSMRIRNNEQFF,TGTGCCAGTAGTATGAGGATACGAAACAATGAGCAGTTCTTC,TRBV19,TRBJ2-1,NA,14,NA
CASSKLATPTYEQYF,TGTGCCAGCAGTAAACTAGCGACACCCACCTACGAGCAGTACTTC,TRBV6-2/TRBV6-3,TRBJ2-7,TRBD2,15,once
CASSPYPGSDGELFF,TGTGCTAGCAGCCCCTACCCCGGGAGCGACGGGGAGCTGTTTTTT,TRBV7-7,TRBJ2-2,NA,15,NA
CASSYDWGDTIYF,TGTGCCAGCAGTTACGATTGGGGGGACACCATATATTTT,TRBV6-5,TRBJ1-3,NA,13,NA
CAARGAGDTQYF,TGTGCCGCCCGGGGGGCCGGGGATACGCAGTATTTT,TRBV10-3,TRBJ2-3,NA,12,NA
CASSNPPWGGLQSQDTEAFF,TGTGCCAGTAGTAACCCGCCGTGGGGGGGGCTACAGTCGCAAGACACTGAAGCTTTCTTT,TRBV19,TRBJ1-1,NA,20,NA
CASSQYTSGAYTDTQYF,TGTGCCAGCAGCCAATATACTAGCGGGGCTTACACAGATACGCAGTATTTT,TRBV4-2,TRBJ2-3,TRBD2,17,NA
CASSRQRRESYNEQFF,TGTGCCAGCAGCCGTCAGCGGCGGGAGAGCTACAATGAGCAGTTCTTC,TRBV4-2,TRBJ2-1,TRBD2,16,NA
CASSLGAGMDYGYTF,TGTGCCAGCAGCTTAGGGGCAGGGATGGACTATGGCTACACCTTC,TRBV7-2,TRBJ1-2,NA,15,NA
CASSLTGQGPYEQYF,TGTGCCAGCAGCTTAACGGGACAGGGGCCTTACGAGCAGTACTTC,TRBV7-9,TRBJ2-7,TRBD1,15,NA
CASSLARGNTEAFF,TGCGCCAGCAGCTTGGCCAGAGGGAACACTGAAGCTTTCTTT,TRBV5-1,TRBJ1-1,NA,14,NA
CASSDPPTGNTEAFF,TGTGCCAGCAGTGACCCCCCAACAGGGAACACTGAAGCTTTCTTT,TRBV2,TRBJ1-1,NA,15,NA
CASVWQNTEAFF,TGTGCCAGCGTGTGGCAGAACACTGAAGCTTTCTTT,TRBV28,TRBJ1-1,NA,12,NA
CASSLDSYNEQFF,TGTGCCAGCAGCTTGGACAGCTACAATGAGCAGTTCTTC,TRBV5-4,TRBJ2-1,NA,13,NA
CATADRGRGDTQYF,TGTGCCACAGCGGATAGGGGCAGGGGAGATACGCAGTATTTT,TRBV2,TRBJ2-3,NA,14,NA
CASSQGGQRSNYGYTF,TGCGCCAGCAGCCAGGGGGGACAGAGGTCTAACTATGGCTACACCTTC,TRBV4-3,TRBJ1-2,TRBD1,16,NA
CASSLRRMWDSPLHF,TGCGCCAGCAGCCTAAGGAGGATGTGGGATTCACCCCTCCACTTT,TRBV4-3,TRBJ1-6,NA,15,NA
CASSKLGSPYGYTF,TGTGCCAGCAGCAAACTCGGGAGTCCATATGGCTACACCTTC,TRBV3-1/TRBV3-2,TRBJ1-2,NA,14,NA
CATSRDLLTGSYNEQFF,TGTGCCACCAGCAGAGATCTTCTGACAGGGTCCTACAATGAGCAGTTCTTC,TRBV15,TRBJ2-1,TRBD1,17,NA
CASRGTSGGGDTQYF,TGTGCCAGCAGGGGGACGAGCGGGGGTGGAGATACGCAGTATTTT,TRBV2,TRBJ2-3,TRBD2,15,NA
CASSQNPASGVQETQYF,TGTGCCAGCAGCCAGAACCCGGCTAGCGGAGTTCAAGAGACCCAGTACTTC,TRBV4-2,TRBJ2-5,TRBD2,17,NA
CASSPRSWGSRNTIYF,TGCGCCAGCAGCCCACGATCCTGGGGCTCGAGAAACACCATATATTTT,TRBV4-1,TRBJ1-3,NA,16,NA
CASSESQGYCF,TGTGCCAGCAGTGAAAGCCAGGGGTATTGTTTT,TRBV2,TRBJ1-4,NA,11,NA
CASRTEVLYGYTF,TGTGCCAGCAGGACGGAGGTTCTCTATGGCTACACCTTC,TRBV28,TRBJ1-2,NA,13,NA
CASSQSRDMNTEAFF,TGTGCCAGCAGTCAGTCCCGGGACATGAACACTGAAGCTTTCTTT,TRBV6-6,TRBJ1-1,NA,15,NA
CAWIDSNYGYTF,TGTGCCTGGATTGACAGTAACTATGGCTACACCTTC,TRBV30,TRBJ1-2,NA,12,NA